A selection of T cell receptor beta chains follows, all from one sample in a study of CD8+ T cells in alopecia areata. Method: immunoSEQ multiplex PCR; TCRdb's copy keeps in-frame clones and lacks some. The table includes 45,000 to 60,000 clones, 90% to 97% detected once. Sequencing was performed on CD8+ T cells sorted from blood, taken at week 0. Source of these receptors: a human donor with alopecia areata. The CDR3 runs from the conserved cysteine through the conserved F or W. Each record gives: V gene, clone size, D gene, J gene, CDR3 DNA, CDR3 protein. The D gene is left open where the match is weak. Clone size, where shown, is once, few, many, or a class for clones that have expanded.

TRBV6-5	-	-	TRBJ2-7	TGTGCCAGCAGTCCCACAGGCTACGAGCAGTACTTC	CASSPTGYEQYF
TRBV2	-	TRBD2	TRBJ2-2	TGTGCCAGCAGTGAATTTCCTAGCGGGGGGGCCTCGGACACCGGGGAGCTGTTTTTT	CASSEFPSGGASDTGELFF
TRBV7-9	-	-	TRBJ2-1	TGTGCCAGCAGCCGATTCTTTGGTGAGCAGTTCTTC	CASSRFFGEQFF
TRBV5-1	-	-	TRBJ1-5	TGCGCCAGCAGCCCGGGCATGGGGGATCAGCCCCAGCATTTT	CASSPGMGDQPQHF
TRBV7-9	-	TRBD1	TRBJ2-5	TGTGCCAGCACACAGAAGGGGGCAATCGGAGAGACCCAGTACTTC	CASTQKGAIGETQYF
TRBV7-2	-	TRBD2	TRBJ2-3	TGTGCCAGCAGCCAAGAAGCGGGGACTAGCGGGGAGGCAGATACGCAGTATTTT	CASSQEAGTSGEADTQYF
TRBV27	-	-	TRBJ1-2	TGTGCCAGCAGTTGGGGGGCAGGGGCCCCTAACTATGGCTACACCTTC	CASSWGAGAPNYGYTF
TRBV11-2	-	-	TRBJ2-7	TGTGCCAGCAGCTTAGGTGGCGGCTACTCCTACGAGCAGTACTTC	CASSLGGGYSYEQYF
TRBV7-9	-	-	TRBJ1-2	TGTGCCAGCAGCCTCGCCGGGGCTGGCTACACCTTC	CASSLAGAGYTF
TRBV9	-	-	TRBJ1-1	TGTGCCAGCAGCGTAGGGGTATACACTGAAGCTTTCTTT	CASSVGVYTEAFF
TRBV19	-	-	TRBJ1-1	TGTGCCAGTAGCCGATACACTGAAGCTTTCTTT	CASSRYTEAFF
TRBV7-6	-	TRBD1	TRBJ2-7	TGTGCCAGCAGCTACAGGGGGCGGGACGAGCAGTACTTC	CASSYRGRDEQYF
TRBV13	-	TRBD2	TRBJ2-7	TGTGCCAGCAGCCAGACTAGCGGGGGGTACGAGCAGTACTTC	CASSQTSGGYEQYF
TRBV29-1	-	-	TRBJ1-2	TGCAGCGTTGAAACAGGGAACTATGGCTACACCTTC	CSVETGNYGYTF
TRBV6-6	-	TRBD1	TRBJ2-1	TGTGCCAGCACCTCAGGGGGTGAGCAGTTCTTC	CASTSGGEQFF
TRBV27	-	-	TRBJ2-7	TGTGCCAGCAGTTTCCGTAGCTCCTACGAGCAGTACTTC	CASSFRSSYEQYF
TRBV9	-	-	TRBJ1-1	TGTGCCAGCAGCCTTGGGGGGGGCACTGAAGCTTTCTTT	CASSLGGGTEAFF
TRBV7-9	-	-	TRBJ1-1	TGTGCCAGCAGCCCGCGACAGGTGGGGACTGAAGCTTTCTTT	CASSPRQVGTEAFF
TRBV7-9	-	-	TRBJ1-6	TGTGCCAGCAGCTTAACTTCTGTGGGAGATTCACCCCTCCACTTT	CASSLTSVGDSPLHF
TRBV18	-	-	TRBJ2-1	TGTGCCAGCTCACCGCCCCCAGGGAGTGCGGTCAATGAGCAGTTCTTC	CASSPPPGSAVNEQFF
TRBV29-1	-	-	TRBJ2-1	TGCAGCGTTTCCCTTCGTGGGCCCAATGAGCAGTTCTTC	CSVSLRGPNEQFF
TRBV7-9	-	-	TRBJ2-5	TGTGCCAGCAGCGTTACGCGAGGAGGTCAAGAGACCCAGTACTTC	CASSVTRGGQETQYF
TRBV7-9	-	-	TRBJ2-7	TGTGCCAGCAGCCCAAAGTCCGGGGAGAACTACGAGCAGTACTTC	CASSPKSGENYEQYF
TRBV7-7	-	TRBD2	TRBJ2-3	TGTGCTAGCAGCCCATCGGGGGGGGGCTGGACAGATACGCAGTATTTT	CASSPSGGGWTDTQYF
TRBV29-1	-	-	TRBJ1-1	TGCAGCGTTGGGACAGTTGAAGCTTTCTTT	CSVGTVEAFF
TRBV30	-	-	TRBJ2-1	TGTGCCTGGAGGGCCCGGGCCAGGAATGAGCAGTTCTTC	CAWRARARNEQFF
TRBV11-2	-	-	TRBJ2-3	TGTGCCAGCAGCTTAGGCAGGGGAGATACGCAGTATTTT	CASSLGRGDTQYF
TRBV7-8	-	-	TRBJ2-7	TGTGCCAGCAGCTTGGGGCAGTACGAGCAGTACTTC	CASSLGQYEQYF
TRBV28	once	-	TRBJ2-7	TGTGCCAGCAGTTTCGGGACACCCTACGAGCAGTACTTC	CASSFGTPYEQYF
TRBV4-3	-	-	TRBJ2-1	TGCGCCAGCAGCCAAGATTGGTCCCCAGCGGCCTATCCCTCCTACAATGAGCAGTTCTTC	CASSQDWSPAAYPSYNEQFF
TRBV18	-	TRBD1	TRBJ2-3	TGTGCCAGCTCACCACAAAGGGACAGGGAAGCAGATACGCAGTATTTT	CASSPQRDREADTQYF
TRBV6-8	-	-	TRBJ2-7	TGTGCCCAAACTTCAAGGGGGGCGAACGAGCAGTACTTC	CAQTSRGANEQYF
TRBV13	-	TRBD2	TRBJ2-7	TGTGCCAGCAGAGTTGGGCACTCCGGGACTAAGGGGGAGCAGTACTTC	CASRVGHSGTKGEQYF
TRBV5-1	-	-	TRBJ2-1	TGCGCCAGCAGGTCCGAGCTCTCGTTGAGCTCCTACAATGAGCAGTTCTTC	CASRSELSLSSYNEQFF
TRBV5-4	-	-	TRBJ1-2	TGTGCCAGCAGCCTCTGGGGGGCCTTGGCGGCTAACTATGGCTACACCTTC	CASSLWGALAANYGYTF
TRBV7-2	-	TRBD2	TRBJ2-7	TGTGCCAGCAGCATTAGCGGGGGGGACTACGAGCAGTACTTC	CASSISGGDYEQYF
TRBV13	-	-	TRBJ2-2	TGTGCCAGCAGCTTCTACGCGAACACCGGGGAGCTGTTTTTT	CASSFYANTGELFF
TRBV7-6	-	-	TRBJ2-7	TGTGCCAGCAGCCCCACAGGACTCGGCGCCCTCTACGAGCAGTACTTC	CASSPTGLGALYEQYF
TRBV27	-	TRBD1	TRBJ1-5	TGTGCCAGCAGTCTAAAGCCCGGGACAGGGAGGTCCCAGCATTTT	CASSLKPGTGRSQHF
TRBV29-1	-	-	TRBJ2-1	TGCAGCGTCCGTATTCCCTCCTACAATGAGCAGTTCTTC	CSVRIPSYNEQFF
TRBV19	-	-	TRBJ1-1	TGTGCCAGTAGTCAGGATATCACTGAAGCTTTCTTT	CASSQDITEAFF
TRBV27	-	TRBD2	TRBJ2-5	TGTGCCAGCAGTTTGAAAGGGGCGGGGGGCCAAGAGACCCAGTACTTC	CASSLKGAGGQETQYF
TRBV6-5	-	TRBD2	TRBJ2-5	TGTGCCACGCGAGCCGGGACTAGCTCATTAGAGACCCAGTACTTC	CATRAGTSSLETQYF
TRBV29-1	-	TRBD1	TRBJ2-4	TGCAGCGTTGAAGATCCCCGACAGGGGAGGAGGAAAAACATTCAGTACTTC	CSVEDPRQGRRKNIQYF